This T cell receptor beta chain stems from a study of T cells in Graves' hyperthyroidism and ophthalmopathy. This clonotype was seen at least ten times. Looked up from germline, CDR1 is LNHDA and CDR2 is SQIVND (reference sequence). V shed 5 bases and J 3 bases; nucleotides not matched to a gene: 13. The CDR3 loop spans 16 amino acids. There were TCR beta CDR3 regions amplified from RNA transcripts. A set of HTBI primers served as the primers for a first-round RT-PCR of the TCR CDR3. One entry per CDR3 protein, called by TCRdb with MiXCR from the multiplex PCR reads. The table includes 500,000 to 600,000 distinct CDR3 sequences, 46% detected once.

Sequencing input: peripheral blood or thyroid tissue (not recorded which). The rearrangement uses TRBV19 and TRBJ2-7; 7 nucleotides agree with TRBD1. The sequence came from a woman aged 18-29 years with Graves' hyperthyroidism. For the CDR3, the DNA is TGTGCCAGTAGTCGATCCTCCGGGACAGAAATCTACGAGCAGTACTTC. Its protein is CASSRSSGTEIYEQYF.